This T cell receptor (beta chain) was retrieved from a study of early T cells in non-severe SARS-CoV-2 infection. This CDR3 comprises 16 residues. Germline assignment: CDR1 SGHAT and CDR2 FQDESV (reference sequence). The V and J ends lost 4 bases and 6 bases, in that order; junction bases with no gene match: 11. This clonotype was found many times. Attachment of unique molecular identifiers was made to individual cDNA molecules. TCRdb redid the calling of the 5' RACE reads with MiXCR, one entry per CDR3 protein. The data hold approximately 70,000 distinct CDR3 sequences, with approximately 13% observed a single time.

The sequence derives from an adult who was a healthcare worker with PCR-confirmed SARS-CoV-2 infection or an uninfected control (not recorded which). V is TRBV11-1 and J is TRBJ2-2, with 7 bases that match TRBD2. The sample consisted of whole blood. The CDR3 is CASSSPTSVGAGELFF. The DNA of the CDR3 is TGTGCCAGCAGCTCGCCTACTAGCGTTGGGGCCGGGGAGCTGTTTTTT. The full variable domain, in which reference TRBV11-1 and TRBJ2-2 provide the parts outside the CDR3, is EAEVAQSPRYKITEKSQAVAFWCDPISGHATLYWYRQILGQGPELLVQFQDESVVDDSQLPKDRFSAERLKGVDSTLKIQPAELGDSAMYLCASSSPTSVGAGELFFGEGSRLTVL.